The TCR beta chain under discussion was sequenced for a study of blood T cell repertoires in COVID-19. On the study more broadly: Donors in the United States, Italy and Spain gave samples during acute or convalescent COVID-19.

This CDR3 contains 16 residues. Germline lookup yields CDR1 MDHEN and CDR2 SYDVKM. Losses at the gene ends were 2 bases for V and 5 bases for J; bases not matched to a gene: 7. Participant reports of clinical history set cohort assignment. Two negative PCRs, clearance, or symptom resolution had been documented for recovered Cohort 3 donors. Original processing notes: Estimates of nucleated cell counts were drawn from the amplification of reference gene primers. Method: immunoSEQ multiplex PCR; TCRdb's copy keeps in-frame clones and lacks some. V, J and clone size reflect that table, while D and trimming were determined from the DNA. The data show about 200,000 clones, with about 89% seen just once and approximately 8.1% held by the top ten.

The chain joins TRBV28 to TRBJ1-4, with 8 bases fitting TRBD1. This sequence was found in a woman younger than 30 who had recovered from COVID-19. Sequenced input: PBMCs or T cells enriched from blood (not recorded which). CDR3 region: CASSLGQGHRNEKLFF. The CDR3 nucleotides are TGTGCCAGCAGTTTAGGACAGGGTCACAGGAATGAAAAACTGTTTTTT.